This TCR beta chain was captured by sequencing in a study of T cells in Graves' hyperthyroidism and ophthalmopathy. General study findings and limits: Ophthalmopathy got predicted by the model a median around 6.6 months before its onset. A model built on 13 V-J features separated ophthalmopathy from stable hyperthyroidism. The majority of expanded thyroid clonotypes above 0.001 also appeared in blood.

Per the germline V gene, CDR1 is SNHLY and CDR2 is FYNNEI. The CDR3 sequence is 14 residues long. Amplified regions were TCR beta CDR3 sequences from RNA transcripts. HTBI primers were employed in a first-round RT-PCR of the TCR CDR3. TCRdb used MiXCR to reprocess the multiplex PCR reads, holding one entry per CDR3 protein. The sample has hundreds of thousands of distinct CDR3 sequences, 45% seen once. Note on this clonotype: What it recognizes is unknown. A read error may produce the germline difference seen at one junction end.

Criteria for exclusion of patients were uncontrolled infection, other autoimmune disease, pregnancy or lactation. Input material: peripheral blood or thyroid tissue (not recorded which). The chain couples TRBV2 to TRBJ1-1; D remains unclear. This TCR was sampled from an adult man with Graves' disease, either hyperthyroidism or ophthalmopathy (not recorded which). CDR3 DNA: TGTGCCGGCAGTGAAGAGGGCGGTGACACTGAAGCTTTCTTT. This translates into CAGSEEGGDTEAFF.